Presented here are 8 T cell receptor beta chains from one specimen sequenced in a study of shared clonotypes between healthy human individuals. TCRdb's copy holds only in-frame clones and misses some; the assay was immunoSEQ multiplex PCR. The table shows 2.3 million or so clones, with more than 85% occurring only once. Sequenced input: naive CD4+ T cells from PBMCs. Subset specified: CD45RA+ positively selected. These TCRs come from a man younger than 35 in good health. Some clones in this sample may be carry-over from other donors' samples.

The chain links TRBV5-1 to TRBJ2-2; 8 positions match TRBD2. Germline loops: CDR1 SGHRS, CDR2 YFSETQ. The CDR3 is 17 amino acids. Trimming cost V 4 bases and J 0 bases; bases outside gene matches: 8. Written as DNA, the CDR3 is TGCGCCAGCAGCCGGAGAGCTAGCGGGTCGAACACCGGGGAGCTGTTTTTT. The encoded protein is CASSRRASGSNTGELFF.

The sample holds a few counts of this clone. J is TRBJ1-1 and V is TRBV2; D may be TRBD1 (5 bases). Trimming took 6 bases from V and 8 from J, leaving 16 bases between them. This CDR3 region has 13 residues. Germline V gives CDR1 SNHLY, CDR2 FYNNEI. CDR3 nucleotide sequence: TGTGCCAGCAGCTTTCAAGTGGGGCAAGAAGCTTTCTTT. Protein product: CASSFQVGQEAFF. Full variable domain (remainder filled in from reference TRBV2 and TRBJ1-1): EPEVTQTPSHQVTQMGQEVILRCVPISNHLYFYWYRQILGQKVEFLVSFYNNEISEKSEIFDDQFSVERPDGSNFTLKIRSTKLEDSAMYFCASSFQVGQEAFFGQGTRLTVV.

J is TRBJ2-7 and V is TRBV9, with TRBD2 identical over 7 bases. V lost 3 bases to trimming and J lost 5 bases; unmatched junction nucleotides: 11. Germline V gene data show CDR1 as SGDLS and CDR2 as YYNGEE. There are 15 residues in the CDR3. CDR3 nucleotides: TGTGCCAGCAGCGAGAAGGCGGGAGTGGTCGACGAGCAGTACTTC. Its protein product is CASSEKAGVVDEQYF.

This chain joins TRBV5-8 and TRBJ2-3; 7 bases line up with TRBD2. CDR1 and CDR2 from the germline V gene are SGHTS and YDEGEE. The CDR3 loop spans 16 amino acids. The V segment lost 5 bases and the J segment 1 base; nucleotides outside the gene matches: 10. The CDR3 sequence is CASRPRGLAGTDTQYF. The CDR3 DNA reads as TGTGCCAGCAGACCCCGGGGTCTAGCGGGCACAGATACGCAGTATTTT.

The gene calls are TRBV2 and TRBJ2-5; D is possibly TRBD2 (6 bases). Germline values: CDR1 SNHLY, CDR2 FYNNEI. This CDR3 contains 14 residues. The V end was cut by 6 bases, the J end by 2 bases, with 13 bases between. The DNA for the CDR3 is TGTGCCAGCAGCCCCGGGACTCAGCAAGAGACCCAGTACTTC. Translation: CASSPGTQQETQYF.

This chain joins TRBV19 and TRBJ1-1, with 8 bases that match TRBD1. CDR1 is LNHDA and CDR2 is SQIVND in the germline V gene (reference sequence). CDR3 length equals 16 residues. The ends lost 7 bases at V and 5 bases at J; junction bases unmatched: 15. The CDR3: CASIDRGSREGTEAFF. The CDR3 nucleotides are TGTGCCAGTATCGACAGGGGTTCTCGGGAGGGTACTGAAGCTTTCTTT.

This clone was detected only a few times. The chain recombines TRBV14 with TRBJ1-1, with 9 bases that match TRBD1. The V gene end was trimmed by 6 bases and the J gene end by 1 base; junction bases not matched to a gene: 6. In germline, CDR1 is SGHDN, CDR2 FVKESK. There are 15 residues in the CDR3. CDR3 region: CASRDRGWWNTEAFF. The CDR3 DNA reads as TGTGCCAGCAGGGACAGGGGCTGGTGGAACACTGAAGCTTTCTTT.

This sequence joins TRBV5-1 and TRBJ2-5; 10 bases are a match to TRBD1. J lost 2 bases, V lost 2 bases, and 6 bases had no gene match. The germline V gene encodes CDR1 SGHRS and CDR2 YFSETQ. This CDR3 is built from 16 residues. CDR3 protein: CASSFGQGEIQETQYF. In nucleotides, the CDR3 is TGCGCCAGCAGCTTCGGACAGGGGGAGATTCAAGAGACCCAGTACTTC.